The TCR beta chain described here comes from a study of cytomegalovirus exposure and HLA in healthy donors. Study findings and constraints: Sequencing depth across donors, presence/absence analyses assumed, was roughly uniform.

The donors comprised healthy bone marrow donors. On this clone itself: Its antigen is currently unknown.

Germline CDR1 is SGHRS and CDR2 is YFSETQ. This CDR3 is 17 amino acids long. The J segment lost 2 bases and the V segment lost 6 bases, leaving 14 bases of the junction unmatched. PCR amplification relied on 60 Vbeta primers (plus 13 Jbeta primers). TCRdb's table, derived via immunoSEQ multiplex PCR, lists solely in-frame clones and lacks some. The table lists approximately 150,000 clones, approximately 80% of them singletons. This rearrangement joins TRBV5-1 to TRBJ2-5; TRBD2 agrees at 9 bases. The TCR comes from a man aged 25 to 40 in good health and CMV-seronegative. Sequenced sample: PBMCs. The CDR3 bases are TGCGCCAGCAAATTCCCTCTTAGACTAGCGGAGCAAGAGACCCAGTACTTC. Protein product: CASKFPLRLAEQETQYF.